The sequence of this T cell receptor beta chain was determined in a study of shared T cell receptors in the human thymus. The method was immunoSEQ multiplex PCR; TCRdb's version includes in-frame clones alone and lacks a portion of them. The profile shows 600,000 or so clones, approximately 87% of them singletons. Germline values: CDR1 LGHNA, CDR2 YNFKEQ. V was trimmed by 0 bases and J by 1 base, leaving 14 bases between them. The CDR3 is made up of 17 amino acids. This sample was also put to use in a study of human thymus T cells. That paper states: Among the donors, all were healthy Finnish infants having corrective surgery for congenital heart defects. Seemingly biased V and J gene usage marked thymic and blood repertoires. A high degree of thymic repertoire overlap among unrelated individuals was reported in related research.

This rearrangement joins TRBV4-2 to TRBJ2-3; D perhaps matches TRBD1 (5 bases). This clonotype was sampled from a boy under two years old with a congenital heart defect. Sequencing was performed on thymocytes. The CDR3 region has the DNA TGTGCCAGCAGCCAAGATTTGGCAGGGCGAGGCACAGATACGCAGTATTTT. It yields the protein CASSQDLAGRGTDTQYF.